The rows below give T cell receptor beta chains drawn from one sample of a study of T cells in tuberculosis. Only in-frame clones appear in the TCRdb table, and some are missing; sequencing was by immunoSEQ multiplex PCR. The sample gives about 41,000 clones, around 95% of which show up once; 3.6% is in the top ten. The specimen sequenced was PBMCs. Receptors originate from a donor between 10 and 35 years old with latent tuberculosis or without tuberculosis infection. CDR3s include the opening cysteine and the closing phenylalanine or tryptophan. D genes are given only for firm matches. The size field is filled for only some rows; it gives once, few, many or a size class.

d_call,clone_size,cdr3_length,v_call,j_call,cdr3_aa,cdr3_nt
-,-,14,TRBV2,TRBJ1-2,CASRIREGVYGYTF,TGTGCCAGCAGGATTAGGGAGGGGGTCTATGGCTACACCTTC
TRBD1,-,15,TRBV19,TRBJ1-5,CASRSDRAGNQPQHF,TGTGCCAGTAGATCGGACAGGGCCGGCAATCAGCCCCAGCATTTT
-,-,14,TRBV5-6,TRBJ1-2,CASSLQGIDYGYTF,TGTGCCAGCAGCCTGCAGGGTATAGACTATGGCTACACCTTC
-,-,18,TRBV4-3,TRBJ2-3,CASSQGRRGAGSTDTQYF,TGCGCCAGCAGCCAAGGTCGTCGGGGGGCGGGGAGTACAGATACGCAGTATTTT
-,once,12,TRBV9,TRBJ2-2,CASSVVVGELFF,TGTGCCAGCAGCGTAGTCGTCGGGGAGCTGTTTTTT
TRBD1,-,12,TRBV10-3,TRBJ1-2,CAIPQGVGGYTF,TGTGCCATACCTCAGGGGGTGGGTGGCTACACCTTC
-,-,13,TRBV5-1,TRBJ2-2,CASSGQTTGELFF,TGCGCCAGCAGTGGACAGACCACCGGGGAGCTGTTTTTT
-,few,14,TRBV7-2,TRBJ1-1,CASSLETGNTEAFF,TGTGCCAGCAGCTTAGAGACAGGGAACACTGAAGCTTTCTTT
TRBD1,once,14,TRBV30,TRBJ1-4,CAWSQGQGRVKLFF,TGTGCCTGGAGTCAAGGACAGGGAAGAGTGAAACTGTTTTTT
-,-,14,TRBV6-1,TRBJ1-5,CASSARGNNQPQHF,TGTGCCAGCAGTGCAAGGGGAAACAATCAGCCCCAGCATTTT
TRBD1,-,16,TRBV19,TRBJ1-1,CASSTDRDRGLKSAFF,TGTGCCAGTAGTACAGACCGGGACAGGGGGTTAAAGTCAGCTTTCTTT
TRBD2,-,12,TRBV11-2,TRBJ2-7,CASSGGSYEQYF,TGTGCCAGTAGCGGGGGGTCCTACGAGCAGTACTTC
-,-,14,TRBV27,TRBJ1-1,CASSHGGLGTEAFF,TGTGCCAGCAGTCACGGGGGGCTGGGTACTGAAGCTTTCTTT
TRBD1,-,17,TRBV2,TRBJ1-5,CASSGRQGNGRSQPQHF,TGTGCCAGCAGTGGACGACAGGGGAACGGTCGAAGTCAGCCCCAGCATTTT
TRBD1,-,14,TRBV19,TRBJ2-1,CASTWTGSTNEQFF,TGTGCCAGCACCTGGACAGGGTCCACCAATGAGCAGTTCTTC
-,-,14,TRBV5-4,TRBJ1-1,CASSPGTETTEAFF,TGTGCCAGCAGCCCCGGGACTGAAACCACTGAAGCTTTCTTT
-,-,15,TRBV4-3,TRBJ1-6,CASSPRGGGNSPLHF,TGCGCCAGCAGCCCACGGGGAGGGGGTAATTCACCCCTCCACTTT
TRBD1,few,18,TRBV25-1,TRBJ1-1,CASSEFTAGQGEPTEAFF,TGTGCCAGCAGTGAATTTACCGCGGGACAGGGGGAGCCCACTGAAGCTTTCTTT
TRBD1,-,17,TRBV9,TRBJ1-2,CASSVEGTAVTNYGYTF,TGTGCCAGCAGCGTAGAGGGGACAGCAGTTACTAACTATGGCTACACCTTC
-,-,17,TRBV11-2,TRBJ1-5,CASSLSPIELCNQPQHF,TGTGCCAGCAGCTTATCTCCTATCGAACTATGCAATCAGCCCCAGCATTTT
-,-,15,TRBV5-8,TRBJ2-5,CASSLGQATQETQYF,TGTGCCAGCAGCTTGGGACAGGCAACCCAAGAGACCCAGTACTTC
-,-,14,TRBV5-5,TRBJ1-2,CASSNSGDGYGYTF,TGTGCCAGCAGCAACTCAGGGGACGGCTATGGCTACACCTTC
TRBD1,-,16,TRBV25-1,TRBJ2-5,CASSNRGTGGQETQYF,TGTGCCAGCAGTAACCGGGGGACAGGGGGCCAAGAGACCCAGTACTTC
TRBD1,-,13,TRBV6-4,TRBJ1-1,CASSAGQGRMAFF,TGTGCCAGCAGTGCCGGACAGGGTAGAATGGCTTTCTTT
TRBD1,-,14,TRBV6-6,TRBJ2-2,CASCGTGGPGELFF,TGTGCCAGCTGTGGGACAGGGGGACCCGGGGAGCTGTTTTTT
-,-,15,TRBV11-3,TRBJ2-1,CASSLYQGPYNEQFF,TGTGCCAGCAGCTTATATCAGGGGCCCTACAATGAGCAGTTCTTC
-,once,14,TRBV7-9,TRBJ1-5,CASSFPGRNQPQHF,TGTGCCAGCAGTTTTCCAGGGCGCAATCAGCCCCAGCATTTT
-,-,14,TRBV5-6,TRBJ1-2,CASSLEYRDPGYTF,TGTGCCAGCAGCTTGGAGTACAGGGACCCTGGCTACACCTTC
-,-,15,TRBV29-1,TRBJ1-1,CSVDPPRLRTEEAFF,TGCAGCGTTGATCCCCCACGACTAAGGACAGAAGAAGCTTTCTTT
TRBD1,-,14,TRBV2,TRBJ1-1,CASRPRGTGIEAFF,TGTGCCAGCAGACCTCGGGGGACAGGCATTGAAGCTTTCTTT
TRBD2,-,17,TRBV11-2,TRBJ2-1,CASSLEGTGGPGNEQFF,TGTGCCAGCAGCTTAGAGGGTACGGGGGGGCCTGGGAATGAGCAGTTCTTC
TRBD2,-,16,TRBV5-1,TRBJ2-3,CASRTPSGGSTDTQYF,TGCGCCAGCAGAACGCCGAGCGGGGGGAGCACAGATACGCAGTATTTT
TRBD1,-,13,TRBV5-1,TRBJ1-4,CASRQGADEKLFF,TGCGCCAGTAGACAGGGGGCGGATGAAAAACTGTTTTTT
TRBD1,-,14,TRBV30,TRBJ1-6,CAWSQRQGNSPLHF,TGTGCCTGGAGCCAGAGACAGGGGAATTCACCCCTCCACTTT
TRBD1,once,14,TRBV27,TRBJ1-2,CASRSTGVGYGYTF,TGTGCCAGCAGGTCGACAGGGGTCGGCTATGGCTACACCTTC
TRBD1,-,15,TRBV4-3,TRBJ1-2,CASSLDRAGDYGYTF,TGCGCCAGCAGCCTCGACAGGGCCGGCGACTATGGCTACACCTTC
-,-,16,TRBV11-3,TRBJ2-1,CASSSGAGSSYNEQFF,TGTGCCAGCAGCTCCGGGGCGGGGAGCTCCTACAATGAGCAGTTCTTC
TRBD1,-,13,TRBV5-1,TRBJ1-2,CASSFQGATGYTF,TGCGCCAGCAGCTTCCAGGGGGCTACTGGCTACACCTTC
-,-,14,TRBV10-3,TRBJ1-1,CAISETSGYPEAFF,TGTGCCATCAGTGAGACTTCGGGGTACCCTGAAGCTTTCTTT
-,-,16,TRBV10-3,TRBJ1-2,CAISDRPRQSPYGYTF,TGTGCCATCAGTGACCGGCCTCGACAGAGCCCCTATGGCTACACCTTC